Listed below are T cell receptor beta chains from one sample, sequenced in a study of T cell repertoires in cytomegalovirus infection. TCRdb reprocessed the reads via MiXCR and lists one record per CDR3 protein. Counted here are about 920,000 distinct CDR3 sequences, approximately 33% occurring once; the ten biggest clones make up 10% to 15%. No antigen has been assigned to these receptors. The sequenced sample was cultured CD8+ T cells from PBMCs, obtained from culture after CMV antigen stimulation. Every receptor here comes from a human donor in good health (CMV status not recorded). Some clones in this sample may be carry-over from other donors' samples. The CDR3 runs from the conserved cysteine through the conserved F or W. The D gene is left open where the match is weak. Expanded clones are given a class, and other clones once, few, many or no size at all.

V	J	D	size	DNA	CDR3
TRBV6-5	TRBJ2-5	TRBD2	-	TGCGGGGTTCGGGAGGAAGAGACCCAGTACTTC	CGVREEETQYF
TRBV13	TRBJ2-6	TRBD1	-	TGTGCCAGCAGCTTTTGGCAGCCGGGACAGGGGCGGGGTGGGGCCAACGTCCTGACTTTC	CASSFWQPGQGRGGANVLTF
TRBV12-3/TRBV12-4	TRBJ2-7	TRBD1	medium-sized	TGTGCCAGCAGTTTAGAGACAGGGGTTACCTACGAGCAGTACTTC	CASSLETGVTYEQYF
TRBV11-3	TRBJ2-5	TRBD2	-	TGTGCCAGCAGCTTAAGCGGGGGGGCCGGGACCCAGTACTTC	CASSLSGGAGTQYF
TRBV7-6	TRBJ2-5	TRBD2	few	TGTGCCAGCAGCTTCGCAGGACTAGCGGGGGGAGAGTACTTC	CASSFAGLAGGEYF
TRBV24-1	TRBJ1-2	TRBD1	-	TGTGCCACCAGTGATGGGGACAGAGCGTATGGCTACACCTTC	CATSDGDRAYGYTF
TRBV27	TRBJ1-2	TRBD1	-	TGTGCCAGCAGTTTCCCTGGACAGGGGTTTAGTGGCTACACCTTC	CASSFPGQGFSGYTF
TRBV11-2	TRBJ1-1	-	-	TGTGCCAGCAGCCCCTGGGGGGCACGACAGCTGGGGACTGAAGCTTTCTTT	CASSPWGARQLGTEAFF
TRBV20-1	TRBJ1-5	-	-	TGCAGTGCCCTCCCAGTACGCAATCAGCCCCAGCATTTT	CSALPVRNQPQHF
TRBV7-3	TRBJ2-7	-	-	TGTGCCAGCAGCTACCTTCTGGGGGAGCAGTACTTC	CASSYLLGEQYF
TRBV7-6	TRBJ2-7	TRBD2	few	TGTGCCAGCAGCTTAAATGCCGGGACTAGCGGGGCTAGCTCCTACGAGCAGTACTTC	CASSLNAGTSGASSYEQYF
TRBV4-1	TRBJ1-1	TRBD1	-	TGCGCCAGCAGCCAAACAGCCGGGACAGAGAACACTGAAGCTTTCTTT	CASSQTAGTENTEAFF
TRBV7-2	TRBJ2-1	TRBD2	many	TGTGCCAGCAGCTTAGTATCGCGGGGGGTTTTCCATGAGCAGTTCTTC	CASSLVSRGVFHEQFF
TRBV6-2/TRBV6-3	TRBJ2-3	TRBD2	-	TGTGCCAGCAGTTACTTGCAGCGGGGGGGCACAGATACGCAGTATTTT	CASSYLQRGGTDTQYF
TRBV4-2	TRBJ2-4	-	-	TGTGCCAGCAGCCAAGGGTTATCGGGTGAGGCCAAAAACATTCAGTACTTC	CASSQGLSGEAKNIQYF
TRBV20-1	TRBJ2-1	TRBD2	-	TGCAGTGCTGACTCCCTCATCACCGGGACTAGCGGGGAATACAATGAGCAGTTCTTC	CSADSLITGTSGEYNEQFF
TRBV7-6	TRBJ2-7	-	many	TGTGCCAGCAGCTTAACAGACAACACCTACGAGCAGTACTTC	CASSLTDNTYEQYF